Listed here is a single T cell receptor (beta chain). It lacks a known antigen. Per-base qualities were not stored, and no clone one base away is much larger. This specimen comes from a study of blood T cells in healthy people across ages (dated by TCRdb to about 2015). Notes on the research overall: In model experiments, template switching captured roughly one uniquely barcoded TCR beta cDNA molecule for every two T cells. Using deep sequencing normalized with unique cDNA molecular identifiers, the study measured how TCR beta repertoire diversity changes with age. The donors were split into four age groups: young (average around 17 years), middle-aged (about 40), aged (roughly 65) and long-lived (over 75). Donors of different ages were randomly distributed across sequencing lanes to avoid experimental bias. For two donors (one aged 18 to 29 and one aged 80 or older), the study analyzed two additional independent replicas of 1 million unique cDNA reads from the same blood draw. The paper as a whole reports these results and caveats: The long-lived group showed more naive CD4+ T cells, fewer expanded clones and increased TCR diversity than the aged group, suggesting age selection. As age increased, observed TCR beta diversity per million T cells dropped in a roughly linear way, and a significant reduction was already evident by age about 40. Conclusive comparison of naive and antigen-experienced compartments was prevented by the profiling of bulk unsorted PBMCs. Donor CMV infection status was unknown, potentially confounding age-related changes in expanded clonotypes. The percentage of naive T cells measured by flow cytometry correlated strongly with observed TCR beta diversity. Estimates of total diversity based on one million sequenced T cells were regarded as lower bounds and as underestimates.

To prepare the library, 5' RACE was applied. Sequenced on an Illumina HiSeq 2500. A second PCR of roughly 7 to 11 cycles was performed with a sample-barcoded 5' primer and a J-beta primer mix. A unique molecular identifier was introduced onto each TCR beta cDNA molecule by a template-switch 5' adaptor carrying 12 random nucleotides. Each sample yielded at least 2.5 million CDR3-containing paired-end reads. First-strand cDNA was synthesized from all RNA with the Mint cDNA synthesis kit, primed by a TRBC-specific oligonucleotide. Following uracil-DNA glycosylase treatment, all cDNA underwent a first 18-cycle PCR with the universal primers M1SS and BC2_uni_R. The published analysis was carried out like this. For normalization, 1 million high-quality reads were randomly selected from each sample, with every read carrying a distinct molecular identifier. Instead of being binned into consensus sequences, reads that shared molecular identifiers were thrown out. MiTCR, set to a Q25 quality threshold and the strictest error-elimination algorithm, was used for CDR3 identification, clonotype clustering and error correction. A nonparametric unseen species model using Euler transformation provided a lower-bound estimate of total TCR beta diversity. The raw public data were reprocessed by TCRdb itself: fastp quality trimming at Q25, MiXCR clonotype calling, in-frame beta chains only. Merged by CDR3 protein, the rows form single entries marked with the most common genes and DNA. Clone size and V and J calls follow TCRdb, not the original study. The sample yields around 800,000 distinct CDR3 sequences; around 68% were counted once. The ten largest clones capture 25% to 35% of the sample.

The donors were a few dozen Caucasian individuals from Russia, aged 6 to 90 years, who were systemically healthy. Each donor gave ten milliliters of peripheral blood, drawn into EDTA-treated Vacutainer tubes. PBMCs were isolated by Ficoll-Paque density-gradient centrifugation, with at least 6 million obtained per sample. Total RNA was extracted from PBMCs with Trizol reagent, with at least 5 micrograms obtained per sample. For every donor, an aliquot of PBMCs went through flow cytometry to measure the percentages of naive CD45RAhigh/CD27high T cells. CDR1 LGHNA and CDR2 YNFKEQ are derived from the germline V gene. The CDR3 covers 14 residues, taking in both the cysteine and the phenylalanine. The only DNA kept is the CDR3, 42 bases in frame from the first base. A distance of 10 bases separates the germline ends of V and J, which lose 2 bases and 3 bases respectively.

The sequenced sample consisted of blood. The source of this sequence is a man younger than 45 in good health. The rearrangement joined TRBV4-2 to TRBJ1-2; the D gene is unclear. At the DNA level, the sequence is TGTGCCAGCAGCCAACACGAGGGTGACTATGGCTACACCTTC. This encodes CASSQHEGDYGYTF.